The 6 T cell receptor beta chains below all came from one sample that was sequenced in a study of T cell repertoires in cytomegalovirus infection. TCRdb called the reads again in MiXCR, with one record for every CDR3 protein. The sample includes some 300,000 distinct CDR3 sequences, roughly a sixth of them seen just once. What was sequenced was PBMCs. All receptors derive from a human donor in good health (CMV status not recorded). Some clones in this sample may be carry-over from other donors' samples.

This clonotype was detected ten times or more. The rearrangement uses TRBV7-6 and TRBJ1-1; possible D gene TRBD1, 5 bases. The CDR3 sequence is 14 residues long. The germline V and J ends were trimmed by 5 bases and 8 bases, with 18 bases remaining between them. CDR1 is SGHVS and CDR2 is FNYEAQ in the germline V gene. CDR3: CASSPGTALLEAFF. In nucleotides, the CDR3 is TGTGCCAGCAGCCCCGGGACTGCTCTATTGGAAGCTTTCTTT.

The V call is TRBV7-2, the J call TRBJ2-4, with D possibly TRBD2 on 7 matching bases. The CDR3 loop spans 15 amino acids. Deletions cut 3 bases from V and 8 bases from J, with 17 bases between. Germline V gene lookup returns CDR1 SGHTA and CDR2 FQGNSA. The CDR3 DNA sequence: TGTGCCAGCAGCTTGACGGGGGGCGGCGGAGACATTCAGTACTTC. This encodes CASSLTGGGGDIQYF.

This clonotype was seen more than once but under ten times. V gene TRBV15 combines with J gene TRBJ1-5, with D perhaps matching TRBD1 (5 bases). V lost 3 bases and J 0 bases, leaving 15 bases between the germline ends. Germline loops: CDR1 LNHNV, CDR2 YYDKDF (reference sequence). The CDR3 extends over 17 amino acids. The CDR3 DNA sequence: TGTGCCACCAGCAGGGATATCCGACAGAATAGCAATCAGCCCCAGCATTTT. This gives the protein CATSRDIRQNSNQPQHF.

This clonotype appeared many times. This chain joins TRBV7-2 and TRBJ1-1; perhaps TRBD1 as D (5 bases). The V end was cut by 1 base, the J end by 2 bases, with 11 bases between. CDR3 length equals 15 residues. Germline CDR1 and CDR2: SGHTA and FQGNSA. The CDR3 protein is CASSLVTGVNTEAFF. CDR3 nucleotides: TGTGCCAGCAGCTTAGTAACGGGGGTAAACACTGAAGCTTTCTTT.

In its sample, this clonotype was seen a few times. The chain recombines TRBV6-4 with TRBJ2-1; 7 nucleotides match TRBD2. This CDR3 contains 16 residues. Germline CDR1 reads MRHNA; CDR2 reads SNTAGT. Trimming removed 4 bases from V and 2 bases from J; junction bases left unmatched: 8. Written as DNA, the CDR3 is TGTGCCAGCAGTGTCCTAAGCGGGATGCCCTACAATGAGCAGTTCTTC. Translation: CASSVLSGMPYNEQFF.

This clonotype was seen a handful of times. The chain couples TRBV10-3 to TRBJ2-3; perhaps TRBD1 as D (6 bases). This CDR3 region has 16 residues. The germline V gene encodes CDR1 ENHRY and CDR2 SYGVKD. V gave up 3 bases and J gave up 0 bases, with 13 bases separating them. CDR3 residues: CAISDRDKSSTDTQYF. CDR3 coding DNA: TGTGCCATCAGTGATCGGGACAAGAGTAGCACAGATACGCAGTATTTT.